The 18 T cell receptor beta chains presented below share a single source sample, sequenced in a study of blood T cell repertoires in COVID-19. Here immunoSEQ multiplex PCR was the method, and the copy in TCRdb shows in-frame clones only, minus some. The table records some 150,000 clones, about nine tenths of them present only once. Sample: peripheral blood. Every receptor here comes from a woman aged 55-75 years who had recovered from COVID-19.

The CDR3 sequence is CASWKGGLNTEAFF. Written as DNA, the CDR3 is TGTGCCAGCTGGAAGGGAGGATTGAACACTGAAGCTTTCTTT. The chain has TRBV18 and TRBJ1-1; no definite D call. The germline CDR1 and CDR2 sequences are KGHSH and LQKENI. V gave up 7 bases and J gave up 0 bases, with 12 bases separating them. This CDR3 has 14 residues.

The CDR3 bases are TGTGCCACCAGTGACCGTCGGAGGACAGGGGCGGGTTTCTATGGCTACACCTTC. It is translated as CATSDRRRTGAGFYGYTF. The chain employs TRBV24-1 and TRBJ1-2, with 9 positions matching TRBD1. Unmatched junction bases numbered 15, after V lost 4 bases and J lost 4 bases. The CDR3 totals 18 residues. From germline, CDR1 is KGHDR and CDR2 SFDVKD.

The chain employs TRBV4-2 and TRBJ1-4, with D uncertain. CDR1 is LGHNA and CDR2 is YNFKEQ in the germline V gene. The CDR3 totals 15 residues. V was pared by 0 bases and J by 0 bases, with 5 bases between. The CDR3 coding sequence is TGTGCCAGCAGCCAAGACCGGGCAACTAATGAAAAACTGTTTTTT. Its translation: CASSQDRATNEKLFF.

The chain couples TRBV28 to TRBJ2-5; 9 nucleotides agree with TRBD2. The CDR3 is made up of 17 amino acids. With 5 bases clipped from V and 4 bases from J, the junction kept 14 bases outside the gene matches. CDR1 is MDHEN, CDR2 SYDVKM, per germline. The CDR3 DNA reads TGTGCCAGCAGTGCTACGCGGGGGGGCTTTGGTCCAGAGACCCAGTACTTC. Protein product: CASSATRGGFGPETQYF.

The rearrangement links TRBV7-3 to TRBJ2-5, with TRBD2 identical over 9 bases. Germline CDR1 is SGHTA and CDR2 is FQGTGA. The CDR3 is 14 residues long. V was clipped by 5 bases and J by 5 bases; unmatched bases: 6. The DNA of the CDR3 is TGTGCCAGCAGCCCGGGACTAGCTTGGGAGACCCAGTACTTC. Translation gives CASSPGLAWETQYF.

This clone was seen a few times. J is TRBJ1-5 and V is TRBV18; 7 nucleotides line up with TRBD1. The junction had 5 bases not matched to a gene; V was cut back by 2 bases and J by 4 bases. The CDR3 contains 15 residues. Looked up from germline, CDR1 is KGHSH and CDR2 is LQKENI. CDR3 residues: CASSPTGQVNQPQHF. The CDR3 bases are TGTGCCAGCTCACCAACCGGACAGGTGAATCAGCCCCAGCATTTT.

J is TRBJ2-1 and V is TRBV9; 8 nucleotides line up with TRBD2. This CDR3 spans 16 amino acids. In germline, CDR1 is SGDLS, CDR2 YYNGEE. With 1 base clipped from V and 6 bases from J, the junction kept 9 bases outside the gene matches. The CDR3 DNA sequence: TGTGCCAGCAGCGTAATTGCCGGGGGGGCCCCCAATGAGCAGTTCTTC. Amino acid sequence: CASSVIAGGAPNEQFF.

The rearrangement links TRBV4-1 to TRBJ2-7; TRBD1 matches 7 bases. V lost 0 bases, J lost 2 bases, and 10 bases stayed unmatched. CDR3 length: 17 residues. CDR1 and CDR2 from the germline V gene are MGHRA and YSYEKL. CDR3 residues: CASSQELYRGFTYEQYF. DNA for the CDR3: TGCGCCAGCAGCCAAGAATTGTACAGGGGATTTACCTACGAGCAGTACTTC.

The chain couples TRBV4-2 to TRBJ1-1, with D perhaps matching TRBD1 (5 bases). There are 16 residues in the CDR3. Trimming pared 0 bases from V and 3 bases from J, leaving 14 bases between. Germline V gene sequence: CDR1 LGHNA, CDR2 YNFKEQ. In nucleotides, the CDR3 is TGTGCCAGCAGCCAAGACTTAAGAAGGGGCTACACTGAAGCTTTCTTT. Encoded protein: CASSQDLRRGYTEAFF.

The gene calls are TRBV29-1 and TRBJ2-7, with D tentatively TRBD1 (5 bases). CDR1 and CDR2 from the germline V gene are SQVTM and ANQGSEA. This CDR3 contains 13 residues. The germline V and J ends were trimmed by 4 bases and 5 bases, with 15 bases remaining between them. The CDR3 DNA reads TGCAGCGTTGTTCCGCCAGGGTTCCACGAGCAGTACTTC. It is translated as CSVVPPGFHEQYF.

The genes are TRBV18 and TRBJ1-1, with TRBD1 identical over 7 bases. Losses at the gene ends were 0 bases for V and 6 bases for J; bases not matched to a gene: 7. Germline V gives CDR1 KGHSH, CDR2 LQKENI. This CDR3 is 15 amino acids long. The CDR3 nucleotides are TGTGCCAGCTCACCACCGGTAAGACAGGGCGCTGAAGCTTTCTTT. This encodes CASSPPVRQGAEAFF.

The chain uses TRBV30 and TRBJ1-5; maybe TRBD1 (6 bases). Trimming took 2 bases from V and 5 from J, leaving 10 bases between them. CDR3 size: 13 residues. Per the germline V gene, CDR1 is GTSNPN and CDR2 is SVGIG (reference sequence). The CDR3, as DNA: TGTGCCTGGAGTTCCTCAGGGGATCAGCCCCAGCATTTT. It is translated as CAWSSSGDQPQHF.

V and J are TRBV28 and TRBJ1-6, with 7 bases that match TRBD1. The CDR3 spans 15 residues. Germline V CDR1 and CDR2: MDHEN, SYDVKM. V was clipped by 5 bases and J by 9 bases; unmatched bases: 10. The CDR3 coding sequence is TGTGCCAGCAGTGGGGGGCAGGGGGGTAGTTCACCCCTCCACTTT. It is translated as CASSGGQGGSSPLHF.

The J gene is TRBJ2-7, the V gene TRBV15; D perhaps matches TRBD1 (5 bases). This CDR3 contains 15 residues. The V gene lost 0 bases and the J gene lost 3 bases, with 12 bases spanning the gap. From germline, CDR1 is LNHNV and CDR2 YYDKDF (reference sequence). The CDR3 sequence is CATSRDSAGYYEQYF. The CDR3 nucleotides are TGTGCCACCAGCAGAGATTCGGCAGGGTACTACGAGCAGTACTTC.

The rearrangement links TRBV6-5 to TRBJ2-7; the D gene is possibly TRBD1 (6 bases). This CDR3 comprises 12 residues. The ends were cut back, 2 bases at V and 9 bases at J, with 11 bases in the middle. Germline CDR1 reads MNHEY; CDR2 reads SVGAGI. The DNA for the CDR3 is TGTGCCAGCAGTTACAGTGGGGGCACGCAGTACTTC. Its translation: CASSYSGGTQYF.

V and J are TRBV2 and TRBJ1-6, with 9 positions matching TRBD1. Per germline, CDR1 SNHLY and CDR2 FYNNEI. The CDR3 consists of 15 residues. The ends lost 4 bases at V and 7 bases at J; junction bases unmatched: 5. CDR3: CASSAIDRGNSPLHF. CDR3 DNA sequence: TGTGCCAGCAGTGCGATTGACAGGGGGAATTCACCCCTCCACTTT.

This chain connects TRBV5-1 to TRBJ2-3, with D possibly matching TRBD2 (7 bases). Per the germline V gene, CDR1 is SGHRS and CDR2 is YFSETQ. The CDR3 spans 16 residues. The V end lost 5 bases, the J end lost 2 bases, and 18 bases lay between the germline ends. CDR3 sequence (DNA): TGCGCCAGCAGTCGGGGGGCCGTTACGAACACAGATACGCAGTATTTT. This translates into CASSRGAVTNTDTQYF.

This chain joins TRBV7-3 and TRBJ2-1, with 8 positions matching TRBD1. Germline CDR1 and CDR2: SGHTA and FQGTGA. The CDR3 runs to 15 residues. Trimming took 5 bases from V and 3 from J; bases not matched to a gene: 6. CDR3 nucleotide sequence: TGTGCCAGCAGCGCTAGACAGGGGAACTACAATGAGCAGTTCTTC. It yields the protein CASSARQGNYNEQFF.